Below are 23 T cell receptor beta chains sequenced from a single sample in a study of molecular identifiers for immune sequencing clone quantification. TCRdb used MiXCR to reprocess the PCR reads, holding one entry per CDR3 protein. The repertoire consists of under 650,000 distinct CDR3 sequences, with 20% occurring once and the leading ten covering 0.85%. The sequenced material came from naive CD8+ T cells from blood, with Jurkat cell RNA spiked in. Subset described: FACS-sorted CD8+CD4-CCR7+CD45RA+ naive T cells. Source of these receptors: a human donor in good health. Some libraries in this study had Jurkat cell RNA spiked in.

This clonotype was seen ten or more times. This sequence joins TRBV4-3 and TRBJ1-1; TRBD1 matches 8 bases. Germline CDR1 LGHNA, CDR2 YSLEER. This CDR3 has 18 residues. V was pared by 0 bases and J by 5 bases, with 14 bases of the junction left unmatched. For the CDR3, the DNA is TGCGCCAGCAGCCAAGATCTTGCGGCAGGGGGCCCGGTGACTGAAGCTTTCTTT. This gives the protein CASSQDLAAGGPVTEAFF.

The genes are TRBV30 and TRBJ2-7; the D call may be TRBD1 or TRBD2 (5 bases each). Trimming left V 2 bases short and J 3 bases short, with 14 bases between. This CDR3 spans 14 amino acids. Germline CDR1 is GTSNPN and CDR2 is SVGIG (reference sequence). Here the CDR3 DNA reads TGTGCCTGGAGTCCGGGGCACAGGATCTACGAGCAGTACTTC. This translates into CAWSPGHRIYEQYF.

With respect to this clonotype: This may be a read error: a much more frequent sequence differs by one nucleotide. V and J are TRBV5-3 and TRBJ1-4, with TRBD1 identical over 7 bases. TRBV5-3 has ORF status, its function being uncertain. There are 14 residues in the CDR3. Trimming removed 8 bases from V and 8 bases from J; junction bases left unmatched: 12. The DNA of the CDR3 is TGTGCCAGCAGCGAACAGGGGCGGGAAGAAAAACTGTTTTTT. Residues: CASSEQGREEKLFF.

V usage is TRBV6-2 or TRBV6-3 and J usage is TRBJ2-3; maybe TRBD1 (6 bases). CDR1 is MNHEY and CDR2 is SVGEGT in the germline V gene. The CDR3 runs 15 residues. V lost 5 bases and J lost 4, with 16 bases in between. The DNA of the CDR3 is TGTGCCAGCAGTCCAGGGGATGGTTCGGCAGATACGCAGTATTTT. Its translation is CASSPGDGSADTQYF.

The V gene is TRBV11-2, the J gene TRBJ1-1; D ambiguous. This CDR3 region has 14 residues. Germline V CDR1 and CDR2: SGHAT, FQNNGV. V was clipped by 1 base and J by 0 bases, with 6 bases between them. The CDR3 loop reads CASSLGSVNTEAFF. Written as DNA, the CDR3 is TGTGCCAGCAGCTTAGGGAGTGTGAACACTGAAGCTTTCTTT.

This clonotype occurred many times. The V call is TRBV7-9, the J call TRBJ2-7, with 10 bases matching TRBD1. Trimming cost V 5 bases and J 4 bases; bases outside gene matches: 11. CDR1 is SEHNR, CDR2 FQNEAQ, per germline (reference sequence). This CDR3 is built from 16 residues. CDR3 DNA sequence: TGTGCCAGCAGCCCCGCGGGGACAGGGGATGCATACGAGCAGTACTTC. This codes for CASSPAGTGDAYEQYF.

The chain couples TRBV15 to TRBJ1-5, with TRBD1 matching 9 bases. The V gene end was trimmed by 2 bases and the J gene end by 11 bases; junction bases not matched to a gene: 16. Per the germline V gene, CDR1 is LNHNV and CDR2 is YYDKDF (reference sequence). The CDR3 loop spans 17 amino acids. CDR3 nucleotides: TGTGCCACCAGCAGACACAGGAGGGGACAGGGTGAACAGTCCCAGCATTTT. As protein: CATSRHRRGQGEQSQHF.

With respect to this clonotype: A much larger clonotype is one base distant, so this may be a read error. The rearrangement links TRBV13 to TRBJ1-1; TRBD1 agrees at 10 bases. CDR1 and CDR2 from the germline V gene are PRHDT and FYEKMQ (reference sequence). The CDR3 loop spans 15 amino acids. DNA of the CDR3: TGTGCCAGCAGCCCTTTCGGACAGGGGGTAGAGGATGCTTCCTTT. It encodes CASSPFGQGVEDASF. The variable domain in full, completed from reference TRBV13 and TRBJ1-1, reads AAGVIQSPRHLIKEKRETATLKCYPIPRHDTVYWYQQGPGQDPQFLISFYEKMQSDKGSIPDRFSAQQFSDYHSELNMSSLELGDSALYFCASSPFGQGVEDASFGQGTRLTVV.

The gene calls are TRBV4-3 and TRBJ2-7; weak D call: TRBD1 (6 bases). V was pared by 0 bases and J by 0 bases, with 15 bases between. The CDR3 spans 17 residues. Germline loops: CDR1 LGHNA, CDR2 YSLEER. CDR3 nucleotides: TGCGCCAGCAGCCAAGATTTGGGACATGGTAGCTCCTACGAGCAGTACTTC. It specifies CASSQDLGHGSSYEQYF.

This clonotype was picked up many times. The gene calls are TRBV7-2 and TRBJ2-4; a weak D match, TRBD2 (7 bases). This CDR3 has 16 residues. The germline V gene encodes CDR1 SGHTA and CDR2 FQGNSA. Trimming shortened V by 0 bases and J by 2 bases, and 11 bases separated the two germline ends. CDR3 region: CASSLAGGAPKNIQYF. In DNA form, the CDR3 reads TGTGCCAGCAGCTTAGCTGGGGGGGCCCCCAAAAACATTCAGTACTTC.

The CDR3 region has the DNA TGCGCCAGCAGCACCGGACAGGGCTGGGGCTATGGCTACACCTTC. Its translation: CASSTGQGWGYGYTF. J is TRBJ1-2 and V is TRBV5-1; TRBD1 agrees at 8 bases. J lost 4 bases, V lost 4 bases, and 9 bases had no gene match. The CDR3 is 15 residues long. Germline CDR1 SGHRS, CDR2 YFSETQ.

The chain recombines TRBV20-1 with TRBJ1-1, with D unclear. Germline V gene sequence: CDR1 DFQATT, CDR2 SNEGSKA (reference sequence). V lost 3 bases, J lost 0 bases, and 8 bases lay in between. The CDR3 has 13 residues. The CDR3 protein is CSASPGLNTEAFF. The DNA of the CDR3 is TGCAGTGCTAGTCCAGGTCTGAACACTGAAGCTTTCTTT.

This clonotype has ten or more counts. J is TRBJ1-6 and V is TRBV20-1; 11 bases fit TRBD1. The V and J ends lost 5 bases and 10 bases, in that order; junction bases with no gene match: 4. The CDR3 has 13 amino acids. Per the germline V gene, CDR1 is DFQATT and CDR2 is SNEGSKA (reference sequence). The DNA of the CDR3 is TGCAGTGCTGTGGACAGGGGGCAATCACCCCTCCACTTT. This codes for CSAVDRGQSPLHF.

The rearrangement uses TRBV28 and TRBJ1-1; D not certain. Germline V gene data show CDR1 as MDHEN and CDR2 as SYDVKM. The CDR3 covers 16 residues. Trimming took off 2 bases at V and 0 bases at J, with 13 bases between the two ends. The CDR3 sequence is CASSLGGFTLNTEAFF. The CDR3, as DNA: TGTGCCAGCAGTTTAGGAGGATTTACTTTGAACACTGAAGCTTTCTTT.

This chain links TRBV20-1 with TRBJ1-3, with 7 nucleotides matching TRBD1. CDR3 length equals 17 residues. Per germline, CDR1 DFQATT and CDR2 SNEGSKA (reference sequence). Trimming removed 6 bases from V and 3 bases from J; junction bases left unmatched: 17. CDR3 in DNA: TGCAGTGCCAGATCCGCGACAGGGAATGTATTTGGAAACACCATATATTTT. Its translation: CSARSATGNVFGNTIYF.

The V gene is TRBV3-1, the J gene TRBJ2-2, with TRBD2 matching over 8 bases. V dropped 5 bases and J dropped 9; count of bases not matched to a gene: 14. The V gene's germline CDR1 is LGHDT and CDR2 YNNKEL (reference sequence). This CDR3 contains 16 residues. CDR3 loop: CASSASGGSLPWELFF. CDR3 in DNA: TGTGCCAGCAGCGCAAGCGGGGGCTCTCTACCCTGGGAGCTGTTTTTT.

Ten or more counts support this clonotype. The V and J genes are TRBV28 and TRBJ2-7, with a tentative D call TRBD1 (6 bases). V lost 8 bases, J lost 3 bases, and 14 bases lay in between. Germline V gene sequence: CDR1 MDHEN, CDR2 SYDVKM. The CDR3 runs to 13 residues. The CDR3 coding sequence is TGTGCCAGCTCTCGGGACACGTACTACGAGCAGTACTTC. This translates into CASSRDTYYEQYF.

The table lists this clonotype with a count of one. One base away lies a much larger clone, so this may be a sequencing read error. V usage is TRBV24-1 and J usage is TRBJ2-5, with D perhaps being TRBD1 or TRBD2 (5 bases each). Germline lookup yields CDR1 KGHDR and CDR2 SFDVKD. V lost 5 bases and J 1 base, leaving 13 bases between the germline ends. The CDR3 is made up of 15 amino acids. The CDR3 DNA sequence: TGTGCCACCAGTGGACCCGGGACGCCCCAAGAGACCCAGTACTTC. Its translation is CATSGPGTPQETQYF.

This clonotype showed up many times. The rearrangement joins TRBV5-4 to TRBJ2-3; D gene unclear. CDR1 is SGHNT and CDR2 is YYREEE in the germline V gene (reference sequence). The V end lost 1 base, the J end lost 3 bases, and 9 bases lay between the germline ends. The CDR3 covers 14 residues. The CDR3 coding sequence is TGTGCCAGCAGCTTGTGGGCAGGAACAGATACGCAGTATTTT. As protein: CASSLWAGTDTQYF.

This clonotype was seen ten or more times. This rearrangement joins TRBV19 to TRBJ1-5, with D unclear. V lost 5 bases and J lost 0, with 14 bases in between. The CDR3 is 16 residues long. Germline assignment: CDR1 LNHDA and CDR2 SQIVND (reference sequence). CDR3 protein: CASSERSSYSNQPQHF. For the CDR3, the DNA is TGTGCCAGTAGTGAACGGAGCAGTTATAGCAATCAGCCCCAGCATTTT.

The chain joins TRBV28 to TRBJ2-5; a possible D gene is TRBD2 (7 bases). V was shortened by 10 bases and J by 1 base, with 16 bases between the two germline ends. The CDR3 is 14 amino acids. The V gene's germline CDR1 is MDHEN and CDR2 SYDVKM. This CDR3 reads CATRGGGLQETQYF. CDR3 nucleotide sequence: TGTGCCACAAGAGGGGGGGGCCTCCAAGAGACCCAGTACTTC. Filled out from reference TRBV28 and TRBJ2-5, the complete variable domain reads DVKVTQSSRYLVKRTGEKVFLECVQDMDHENMFWYRQDPGLGLRLIYFSYDVKMKEKGDIPEGYSVSREKKERFSLILESASTNQTSMYLCATRGGGLQETQYFGPGTRLLVL.

This clonotype was seen many times. This chain connects TRBV4-1 to TRBJ2-3, with D perhaps TRBD1 (5 bases). V shed 2 bases and J shed 0 bases, with 12 bases lying between them. This CDR3 is built from 16 residues. Germline loops: CDR1 MGHRA, CDR2 YSYEKL. CDR3 DNA sequence: TGCGCCAGCAGCCAAATGGGCAGGGCCAGCACAGATACGCAGTATTTT. Encoded protein: CASSQMGRASTDTQYF.

The chain recombines TRBV11-2 with TRBJ2-1, with no clear D. Between the trimmed V and J ends, which lost 3 bases and 6 bases, there was a span of 24 bases. Germline CDR1 reads SGHAT; CDR2 reads FQNNGV. The CDR3 is 18 residues long. The DNA for the CDR3 is TGTGCCAGCAGCTTCTACCCAGACATATCCCCCCATTCCAATGAGCAGTTCTTC. Translating it yields CASSFYPDISPHSNEQFF.